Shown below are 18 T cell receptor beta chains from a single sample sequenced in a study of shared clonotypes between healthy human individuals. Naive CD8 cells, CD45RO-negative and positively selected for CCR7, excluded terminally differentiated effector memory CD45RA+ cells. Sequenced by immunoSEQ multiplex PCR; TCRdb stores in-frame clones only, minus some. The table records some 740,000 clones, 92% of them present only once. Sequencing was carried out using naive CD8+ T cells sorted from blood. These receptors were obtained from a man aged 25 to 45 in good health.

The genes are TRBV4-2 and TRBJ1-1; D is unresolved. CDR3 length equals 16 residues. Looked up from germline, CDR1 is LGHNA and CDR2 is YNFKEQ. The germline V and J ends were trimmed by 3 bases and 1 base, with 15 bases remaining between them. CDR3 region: CASSHLKVTENTEAFF. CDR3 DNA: TGTGCCAGCAGCCACCTCAAAGTGACGGAGAACACTGAAGCTTTCTTT.

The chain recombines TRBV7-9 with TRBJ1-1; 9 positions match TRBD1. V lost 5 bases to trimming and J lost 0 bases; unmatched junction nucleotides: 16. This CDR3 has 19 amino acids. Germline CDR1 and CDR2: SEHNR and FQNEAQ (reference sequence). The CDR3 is CASSQLPGQGNGMNTEAFF. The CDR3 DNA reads TGTGCCAGCAGCCAACTGCCCGGACAGGGGAACGGCATGAACACTGAAGCTTTCTTT.

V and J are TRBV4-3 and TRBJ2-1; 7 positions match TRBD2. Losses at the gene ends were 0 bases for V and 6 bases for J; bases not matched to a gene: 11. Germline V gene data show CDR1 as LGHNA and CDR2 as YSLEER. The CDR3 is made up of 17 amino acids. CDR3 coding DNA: TGCGCCAGCAGCCAAGATTTTCGGGGGGAGTTATTCAATGAGCAGTTCTTC. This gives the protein CASSQDFRGELFNEQFF.

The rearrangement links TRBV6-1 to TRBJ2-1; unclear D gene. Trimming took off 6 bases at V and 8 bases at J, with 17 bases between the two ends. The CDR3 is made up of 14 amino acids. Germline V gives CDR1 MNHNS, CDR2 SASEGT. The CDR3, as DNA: TGTGCCAGCAGCCTTCTACGGCAGGTTGATGAGCAGTTCTTC. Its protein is CASSLLRQVDEQFF.

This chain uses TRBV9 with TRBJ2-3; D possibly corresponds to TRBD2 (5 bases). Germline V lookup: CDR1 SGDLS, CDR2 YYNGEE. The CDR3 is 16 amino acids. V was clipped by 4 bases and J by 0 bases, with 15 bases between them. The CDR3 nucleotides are TGTGCCAGCAGCCTAAACACTAGATCCAGCACAGATACGCAGTATTTT. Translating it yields CASSLNTRSSTDTQYF.

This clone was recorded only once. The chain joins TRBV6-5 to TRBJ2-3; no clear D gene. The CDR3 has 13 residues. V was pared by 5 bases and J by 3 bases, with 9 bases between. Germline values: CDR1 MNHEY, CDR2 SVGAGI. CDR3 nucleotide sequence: TGTGCCAGCAGTACCGTTAGTACAGATACGCAGTATTTT. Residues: CASSTVSTDTQYF.

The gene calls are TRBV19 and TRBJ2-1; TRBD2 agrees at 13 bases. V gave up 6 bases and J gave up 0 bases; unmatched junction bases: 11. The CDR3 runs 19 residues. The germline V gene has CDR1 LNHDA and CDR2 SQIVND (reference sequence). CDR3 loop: CASRTSGRAIHHSYNEQFF. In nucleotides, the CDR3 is TGTGCCAGTAGAACTAGCGGGAGGGCTATTCACCACTCCTACAATGAGCAGTTCTTC.

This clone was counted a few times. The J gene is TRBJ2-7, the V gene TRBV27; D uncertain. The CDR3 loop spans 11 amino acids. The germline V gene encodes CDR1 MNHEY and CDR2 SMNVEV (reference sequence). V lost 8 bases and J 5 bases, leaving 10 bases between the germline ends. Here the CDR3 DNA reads TGTGCCAGCTCCGTCGGCCACGAGCAGTACTTC. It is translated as CASSVGHEQYF.

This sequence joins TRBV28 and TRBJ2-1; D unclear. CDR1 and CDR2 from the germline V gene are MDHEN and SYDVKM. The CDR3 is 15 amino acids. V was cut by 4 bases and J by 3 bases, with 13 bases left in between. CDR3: CASSSHRLLYNEQFF. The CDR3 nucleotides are TGTGCCAGCAGTTCGCACCGCTTGCTCTACAATGAGCAGTTCTTC. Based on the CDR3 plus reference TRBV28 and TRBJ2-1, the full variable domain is DVKVTQSSRYLVKRTGEKVFLECVQDMDHENMFWYRQDPGLGLRLIYFSYDVKMKEKGDIPEGYSVSREKKERFSLILESASTNQTSMYLCASSSHRLLYNEQFFGPGTRLTVL.

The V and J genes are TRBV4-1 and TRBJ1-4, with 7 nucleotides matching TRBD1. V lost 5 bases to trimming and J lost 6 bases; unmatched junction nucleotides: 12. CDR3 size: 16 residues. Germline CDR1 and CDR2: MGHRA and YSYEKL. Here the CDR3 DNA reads TGCGCCAGCAGCAGGGAAGGGGGCGTTTACGATGAAAAACTGTTTTTT. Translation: CASSREGGVYDEKLFF.

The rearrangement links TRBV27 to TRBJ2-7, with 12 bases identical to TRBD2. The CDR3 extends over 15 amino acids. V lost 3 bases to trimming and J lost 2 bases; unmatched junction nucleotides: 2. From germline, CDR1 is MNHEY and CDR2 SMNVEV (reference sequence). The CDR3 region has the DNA TGTGCCAGCAGTTTCGGACTAGCGGGGCCCTACGAGCAGTACTTC. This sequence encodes CASSFGLAGPYEQYF.

The CDR3 loop is CASSLVPGQGMFNEQFF. The CDR3 coding sequence is TGTGCCAGCAGCTTGGTACCAGGACAGGGAATGTTCAATGAGCAGTTCTTC. The chain links TRBV5-4 to TRBJ2-1, with TRBD1 matching over 8 bases. The junction had 11 bases not matched to a gene; V was cut back by 0 bases and J by 6 bases. The CDR3 runs to 17 residues. CDR1 is SGHNT and CDR2 is YYREEE in the germline V gene (reference sequence).

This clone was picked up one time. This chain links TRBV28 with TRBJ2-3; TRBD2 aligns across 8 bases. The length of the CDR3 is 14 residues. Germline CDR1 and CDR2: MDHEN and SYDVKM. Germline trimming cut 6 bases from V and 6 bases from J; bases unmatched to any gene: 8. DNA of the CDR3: TGTGCCAGCAGCCTCAGCCCGGGGGGGGATACGCAGTATTTT. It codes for CASSLSPGGDTQYF.

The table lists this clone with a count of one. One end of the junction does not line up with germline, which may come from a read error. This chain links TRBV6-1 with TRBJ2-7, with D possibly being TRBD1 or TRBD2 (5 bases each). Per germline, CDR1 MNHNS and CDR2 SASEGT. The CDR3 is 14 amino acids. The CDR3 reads CASIETGGSYEQYF. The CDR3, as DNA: TGTGCCAGCATTGAAACAGGAGGTAGCTACGAGCAGTACTTC.

CDR3 amino acids: CASSLRGYGEQYF. Written as DNA, the CDR3 is TGTGCCAGCAGCCTCAGGGGTTATGGCGAGCAGTACTTC. The rearrangement uses TRBV28 and TRBJ2-7; tentatively, D is TRBD1 (6 bases). The CDR3 length is 13 residues. The V end was cut by 6 bases, the J end by 6 bases, with 15 bases between. The germline gives CDR1 MDHEN, CDR2 SYDVKM.

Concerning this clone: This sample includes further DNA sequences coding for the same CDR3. The DNA for the CDR3 is TGTGCCAGCAGCCCGACTAGCGCGCGCGAGCAGTACTTC. Protein product: CASSPTSAREQYF. V gene TRBV7-9 combines with J gene TRBJ2-7; TRBD2 aligns across 8 bases. Germline loops: CDR1 SEHNR, CDR2 FQNEAQ (reference sequence). Germline trimming cut 5 bases from V and 6 bases from J; bases unmatched to any gene: 6. This CDR3 comprises 13 residues. Combining the CDR3 with reference TRBV7-9 and TRBJ2-7 gives the whole variable domain DTGVSQNPRHKITKRGQNVTFRCDPISEHNRLYWYRQTLGQGPEFLTYFQNEAQLEKSRLLSDRFSAERPKGSFSTLEIQRTEQGDSAMYLCASSPTSAREQYFGPGTRLTVT.

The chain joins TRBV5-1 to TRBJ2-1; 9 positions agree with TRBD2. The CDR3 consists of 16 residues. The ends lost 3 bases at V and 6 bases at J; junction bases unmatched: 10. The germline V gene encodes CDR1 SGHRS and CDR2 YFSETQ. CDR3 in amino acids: CASSWTSDMGSNEQFF. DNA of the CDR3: TGCGCCAGCAGCTGGACTAGCGATATGGGTAGCAATGAGCAGTTCTTC.

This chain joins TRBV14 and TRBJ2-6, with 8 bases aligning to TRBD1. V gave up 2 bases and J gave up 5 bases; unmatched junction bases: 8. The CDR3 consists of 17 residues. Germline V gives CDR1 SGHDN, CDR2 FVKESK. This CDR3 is CASSQLTGGERANVLTF. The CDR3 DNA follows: TGTGCCAGCAGCCAATTAACAGGGGGTGAAAGGGCCAACGTCCTGACTTTC. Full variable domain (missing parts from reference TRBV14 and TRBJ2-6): EAGVTQFPSHSVIEKGQTVTLRCDPISGHDNLYWYRRVMGKEIKFLLHFVKESKQDESGMPNNRFLAERTGGTYSTLKVQPAELEDSGVYFCASSQLTGGERANVLTFGAGSRLTVL.